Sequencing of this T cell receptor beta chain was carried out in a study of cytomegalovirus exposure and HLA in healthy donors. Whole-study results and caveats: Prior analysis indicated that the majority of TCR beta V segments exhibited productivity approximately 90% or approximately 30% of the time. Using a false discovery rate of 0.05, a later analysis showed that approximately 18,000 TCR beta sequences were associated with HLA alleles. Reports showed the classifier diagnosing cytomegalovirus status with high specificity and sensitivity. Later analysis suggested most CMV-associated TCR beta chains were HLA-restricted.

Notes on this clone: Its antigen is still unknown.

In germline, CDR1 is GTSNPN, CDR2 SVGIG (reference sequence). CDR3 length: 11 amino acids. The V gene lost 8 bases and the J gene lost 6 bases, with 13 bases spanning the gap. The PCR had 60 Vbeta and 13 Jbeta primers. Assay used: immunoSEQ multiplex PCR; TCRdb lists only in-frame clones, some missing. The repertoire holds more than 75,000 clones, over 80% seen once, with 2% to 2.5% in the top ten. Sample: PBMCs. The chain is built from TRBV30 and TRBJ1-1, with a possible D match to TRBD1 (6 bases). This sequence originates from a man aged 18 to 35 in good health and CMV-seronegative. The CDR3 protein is CAGGAGPEAFF. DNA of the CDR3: TGTGCCGGGGGGGCAGGGCCTGAAGCTTTCTTT.